The 13 T cell receptor beta chains below all came from one sample that was sequenced in a study of shared clonotypes between healthy human individuals. CD45RO negativity and positive selection for CCR7 defined naive CD8 cells, a population that excluded terminally differentiated effector memory CD45RA+ cells. Profiled with immunoSEQ multiplex PCR; TCRdb holds only in-frame clones, not every one. In the table there are 750,000 to 1,000,000 clones, more than 85% of which are singletons. The sample comprised naive CD8+ T cells sorted from blood. These receptors all stem from a man aged 25-45 years in good health.

This chain connects TRBV19 to TRBJ2-1; TRBD1 aligns across 9 bases. The CDR3 has 16 amino acids. Germline lookup yields CDR1 LNHDA and CDR2 SQIVND (reference sequence). The V segment lost 6 bases and the J segment 5 bases; nucleotides outside the gene matches: 11. The CDR3, as DNA: TGTGCCAGTAGGCCCAAAGGTGGGACAGGGAACAATGAGCAGTTCTTC. This encodes CASRPKGGTGNNEQFF. Using reference TRBV19 and TRBJ2-1 for the parts outside the CDR3, the full variable domain is DGGITQSPKYLFRKEGQNVTLSCEQNLNHDAMYWYRQDPGQGLRLIYYSQIVNDFQKGDIAEGYSVSREKKESFPLTVTSAQKNPTAFYLCASRPKGGTGNNEQFFGPGTRLTVL.

The chain employs TRBV27 and TRBJ1-2, with D perhaps matching TRBD1 (6 bases). This CDR3 comprises 15 residues. Trimming took 6 bases from V and 8 from J, leaving 22 bases between them. CDR1 and CDR2 (germline): MNHEY, SMNVEV (reference sequence). CDR3 nucleotides: TGTGCCAGCAGCCCCGCCCCCAGACAGGACGAGGGCTACACCTTC. It specifies CASSPAPRQDEGYTF.

This chain links TRBV27 with TRBJ1-2, with a possible D match to TRBD1 (5 bases). This CDR3 has 12 amino acids. V was shortened by 10 bases and J by 3 bases, with 12 bases between the two germline ends. CDR1 and CDR2 (germline): MNHEY, SMNVEV (reference sequence). CDR3: CAIRAGDYGYTF. The CDR3 nucleotides read TGTGCCATCCGTGCGGGGGACTATGGCTACACCTTC.

This clone was counted between two and nine times. V and J are TRBV6-4 and TRBJ2-1, with 12 bases aligning to TRBD2. The CDR3 is made up of 15 amino acids. V was pared by 2 bases and J by 6 bases, with 2 bases of the junction left unmatched. Germline V gene data show CDR1 as MRHNA and CDR2 as SNTAGT. The CDR3 DNA sequence: TGTGCCAGCAGTGACGGGACTAGCGGGTTCAATGAGCAGTTCTTC. Protein: CASSDGTSGFNEQFF.

The chain recombines TRBV29-1 with TRBJ2-5; weak D call: TRBD1 (6 bases). This CDR3 has 13 residues. Trimming left V 7 bases short and J 4 bases short, with 16 bases between. Germline V lookup: CDR1 SQVTM, CDR2 ANQGSEA. The chain's CDR3 is CSAQGNTVETQYF. CDR3 nucleotide sequence: TGCAGCGCCCAGGGGAACACGGTAGAGACCCAGTACTTC.

The genes are TRBV6-1 and TRBJ2-7; the D gene could be TRBD1 or TRBD2 (5 bases each). The CDR3 covers 18 residues. V was shortened by 2 bases and J by 2 bases, with 22 bases between the two germline ends. Germline V gene sequence: CDR1 MNHNS, CDR2 SASEGT. The CDR3 region is CASSEILGLGEPTYEQYF. CDR3 DNA sequence: TGTGCCAGCAGTGAAATTTTGGGCCTGGGGGAACCAACCTACGAGCAGTACTTC.

This chain connects TRBV6-6 to TRBJ2-3, with D maybe TRBD2 (6 bases). CDR3 length: 15 residues. The germline CDR1 and CDR2 sequences are MNHNY and SVGAGI (reference sequence). The V end lost 3 bases, the J end lost 2 bases, and 12 bases lay between the germline ends. CDR3 loop: CASSYAAGPTDTQYF. Written as DNA, the CDR3 is TGTGCCAGCAGTTATGCCGCGGGACCCACAGATACGCAGTATTTT.

The chain links TRBV5-4 to TRBJ2-2; 9 bases are a match to TRBD2. Germline CDR1 and CDR2: SGHNT and YYREEE (reference sequence). J gave up 1 base and V 6 bases, and 4 bases lay outside the gene matches. The CDR3 length is 15 residues. In nucleotides, the CDR3 is TGTGCCAGCATTAGCGGGAGAGAGAACACCGGGGAGCTGTTTTTT. Protein product: CASISGRENTGELFF.

V gene TRBV7-8 combines with J gene TRBJ2-3; D is ambiguous. V shed 5 bases and J shed 6 bases, with 21 bases lying between them. This CDR3 has 16 residues. From germline, CDR1 is SGHVS and CDR2 FQNEAQ. The DNA of the CDR3 is TGTGCCAGCAGCCCTAGATTGGCGAGTAGCAAGGATACGCAGTATTTT. This translates into CASSPRLASSKDTQYF. Full variable domain (outside the CDR3, taken from reference TRBV7-8 and TRBJ2-3): GAGVSQSPRYKVAKRGQDVALRCDPISGHVSLFWYQQALGQGPEFLTYFQNEAQLDKSGLPSDRFFAERPEGSVSTLKIQRTQQEDSAVYLCASSPRLASSKDTQYFGPGTRLTVL.

This chain connects TRBV11-2 to TRBJ2-1; D might be TRBD1 or TRBD2, each matching 7 bases. V shed 3 bases and J shed 3 bases, with 21 bases lying between them. The CDR3 covers 18 residues. Germline V gene lookup returns CDR1 SGHAT and CDR2 FQNNGV. The CDR3 region has the DNA TGTGCCAGCAGCTTGAGAGCGGGGACAGTGTTGCTCTACAATGAGCAGTTCTTC. This translates into CASSLRAGTVLLYNEQFF. Complete variable domain (other parts from reference TRBV11-2 and TRBJ2-1): EAGVAQSPRYKIIEKRQSVAFWCNPISGHATLYWYQQILGQGPKLLIQFQNNGVVDDSQLPKDRFSAERLKGVDSTLKIQPAKLEDSAVYLCASSLRAGTVLLYNEQFFGPGTRLTVL.

The chain carries TRBV14 and TRBJ2-5, with a tentative D call TRBD2 (6 bases). The CDR3 loop spans 14 amino acids. Germline V gene lookup returns CDR1 SGHDN and CDR2 FVKESK. V was cut by 1 base and J by 4 bases, with 10 bases left in between. The CDR3 region is CASSQAGVIETQYF. CDR3 DNA sequence: TGTGCCAGCAGCCAAGCGGGGGTCATAGAGACCCAGTACTTC.

CDR3 in DNA: TGCGCCAGCAGCCAAGGTTCGACAGGATCCTACGAGCAGTACTTC. It encodes CASSQGSTGSYEQYF. The chain employs TRBV4-3 and TRBJ2-7; maybe TRBD1 (6 bases). CDR1 and CDR2 (germline): LGHNA, YSLEER. The CDR3 is 15 amino acids. The ends were cut back, 1 base at V and 1 base at J, with 11 bases in the middle.

As DNA, the CDR3 is TGTGCCAGCAGTAGAAGGGGCACAGATACGCAGTATTTT. Encoded protein: CASSRRGTDTQYF. This chain uses TRBV27 with TRBJ2-3, with D unresolved. The CDR3 length is 13 residues. With 5 bases removed from V and 1 base from J, the gap between germline ends came to 7 bases. Germline CDR1 is MNHEY and CDR2 is SMNVEV (reference sequence).